One sample yielded the 2 T cell receptor beta chains listed below, sequenced in a study of T-cell reconstitution after alpha-beta-depleted transplantation in children. Unique molecular identifiers were built into the TCRbeta library. Each CDR3 protein gets one entry after TCRdb re-called the PCR reads with MiXCR. The sample carries about 980,000 distinct CDR3 sequences, under 30% recorded once. The sample in question was PBMCs, mostly from graft donor cells, obtained 360 days after TCRalphabeta/CD19-depleted stem cell transplant. The receptors shown here come from a boy under two years old who had a stem cell transplant for SCID, so the T cells may come from the graft donor.

The J gene is TRBJ2-5, the V gene TRBV18; perhaps TRBD2 as D (5 bases). The CDR3 extends over 16 amino acids. Germline assignment: CDR1 KGHSH and CDR2 LQKENI. Trimming stripped 0 bases from V and 5 bases from J, with 16 bases between. CDR3 bases: TGTGCCAGCTCACCACCGGCGGGTGGGGTGATCGAGACCCAGTACTTC. Its translation is CASSPPAGGVIETQYF.

The chain has TRBV28 and TRBJ2-6; TRBD2 might be the D (7 bases). This CDR3 has 17 amino acids. V was shortened by 6 bases and J by 0 bases, with 15 bases between the two germline ends. The germline V gene encodes CDR1 MDHEN and CDR2 SYDVKM. CDR3 sequence (DNA): TGTGCCAGCAGCCTCGCGGGGGCTACCTCTGGGGCCAACGTCCTGACTTTC. Protein: CASSLAGATSGANVLTF.